One sample yielded the 30 T cell receptor beta chains listed below, sequenced in a study of sequential checkpoint blockade in melanoma. Described treatment: randomized to nivolumab then ipilimumab (arm A) or the reverse (arm B). Clones were sequenced by immunoSEQ multiplex PCR, and TCRdb holds only the in-frame ones, with some missing. In the table there are approximately 8,000 clones, under 80% of which are singletons. The sample in question was CD8+ T cells sorted from blood (inferred from file names), obtained from a patient given nivolumab and ipilimumab in sequence. Every receptor here comes from a human patient with melanoma. Some clones in this sample may be carry-over from other donors' samples.

The chain is built from TRBV9 and TRBJ1-6; a possible D gene is TRBD1 (6 bases). CDR1 SGDLS and CDR2 YYNGEE come from the germline V gene. The CDR3 is made up of 14 amino acids. V dropped 4 bases and J dropped 10 bases, with 15 bases sitting between them. The CDR3 DNA follows: TGTGCCAGCAGCAGTAGTTCTCAGGGGTCACCCCTCCACTTT. Its translation: CASSSSSQGSPLHF.

The chain has TRBV7-9 and TRBJ1-1; TRBD1 is a possible D gene (6 bases). Trimming left V 5 bases short and J 1 base short, with 14 bases between. Germline V gene data show CDR1 as SEHNR and CDR2 as FQNEAQ (reference sequence). The CDR3 length is 15 residues. The CDR3 DNA sequence: TGTGCCAGCAGCCGCCTGACAGGTACGAACACTGAAGCTTTCTTT. Translation: CASSRLTGTNTEAFF.

In the case of this clone: Only one base separates this from a far larger clonotype, so it likely reflects a read error. The chain joins TRBV4-3 to TRBJ2-7; tentative D call: TRBD2 (5 bases). Germline V gene data show CDR1 as LGHNA and CDR2 as YSLEER. The CDR3 covers 16 residues. V dropped 5 bases and J dropped 4 bases, with 21 bases sitting between them. CDR3 region: CASSLIRATGYYEQYF. CDR3 nucleotides: TGCGCCAGCAGCTTAATAAGGGCCACGGGGTATTACGAGCAGTACTTC.

The chain joins TRBV7-2 to TRBJ1-6; 8 positions match TRBD1. This CDR3 comprises 15 residues. With 4 bases clipped from V and 9 bases from J, the junction kept 8 bases outside the gene matches. Germline lookup yields CDR1 SGHTA and CDR2 FQGNSA. CDR3 loop: CASSWSDRAASPLHF. Here the CDR3 DNA reads TGTGCCAGCAGCTGGTCGGACAGGGCGGCTTCACCCCTCCACTTT.

A single count supports this clone. The gene calls are TRBV4-2 and TRBJ1-2; 8 nucleotides align to TRBD1. With V trimmed by 1 base and J by 6 bases, 13 bases remained unmatched. The CDR3 is made up of 17 amino acids. Germline V gene data show CDR1 as LGHNA and CDR2 as YNFKEQ. CDR3 protein: CASSQALGLRGLDGYTF. DNA for the CDR3: TGTGCCAGCAGCCAAGCGTTAGGTCTCAGGGGGCTGGATGGCTACACCTTC.

The CDR3 DNA follows: TGTGCCAGCAGCTTTGGGACAGGGTTTTACGAGCAGTACTTC. This codes for CASSFGTGFYEQYF. The rearrangement joins TRBV11-2 to TRBJ2-7, with TRBD1 matching 9 bases. CDR1 and CDR2 (germline): SGHAT, FQNNGV. This CDR3 has 14 residues. V was clipped by 3 bases and J by 4 bases; unmatched bases: 4.

This clone was seen only a few times. Other DNA sequences in the same sample also yield this CDR3. J is TRBJ2-7 and V is TRBV14; TRBD1 is a possible D gene (5 bases). V lost 1 base, J lost 2 bases, and 12 bases lay in between. This CDR3 has 15 amino acids. Germline assignment: CDR1 SGHDN and CDR2 FVKESK. In nucleotides, the CDR3 is TGTGCCAGCAGCCAAGGATCAGGGTTCGCCTACGAGCAGTACTTC. Translating gives CASSQGSGFAYEQYF.

V gene TRBV29-1 combines with J gene TRBJ2-1, with D possibly TRBD2 on 6 matching bases. CDR3 length: 13 amino acids. The ends were cut back, 4 bases at V and 1 base at J, with 8 bases in the middle. Per the germline V gene, CDR1 is SQVTM and CDR2 is ANQGSEA. The CDR3, as DNA: TGCAGCGTTGCCGGGGGTTCCTACAATGAGCAGTTCTTC. It is translated as CSVAGGSYNEQFF.

The V call is TRBV7-9, the J call TRBJ1-4; D call uncertain. The germline V gene encodes CDR1 SEHNR and CDR2 FQNEAQ (reference sequence). V was trimmed by 0 bases and J by 4 bases, leaving 12 bases between them. The CDR3 has 16 residues. The CDR3 DNA reads as TGTGCCAGCAGCTTAGCGATACAGCGGCTTAATGAAAAACTGTTTTTT. This translates into CASSLAIQRLNEKLFF.

Of note for this clone: The junction does not match germline at one end; this may be a read error. The genes are TRBV12-5 and TRBJ1-1; D is unclear. This CDR3 is 10 amino acids long. Looked up from germline, CDR1 is LGHNT and CDR2 is FRNRAP. CDR3 in DNA: TGTGCTAGTGGTTCGAACCTCCCTACTTTT. As protein: CASGSNLPTF. The full variable domain, its missing parts supplied by reference TRBV12-5 and TRBJ1-1, is DARVTQTPRHKVTEMGQEVTMRCQPILGHNTVFWYRQTMMQGLELLAYFRNRAPLDDSGMPKDRFSAEMPDATLATLKIQPSEPRDSAVYFCASGSNLPTFGQGTRLTVV.

The chain has TRBV9 and TRBJ1-1; no clear D. Germline V CDR1 and CDR2: SGDLS, YYNGEE. The V gene lost 4 bases and the J gene lost 11 bases, with 6 bases spanning the gap. This CDR3 is 9 amino acids long. The DNA of the CDR3 is TGTGCCAGCAGCCCCATGGCTTTCTTT. The encoded protein is CASSPMAFF.

This clone has a single count. The chain has TRBV2 and TRBJ1-6, with a possible D match to TRBD1 (6 bases). Germline loops: CDR1 SNHLY, CDR2 FYNNEI. The CDR3 spans 18 residues. With 6 bases removed from V and 0 bases from J, the gap between germline ends came to 18 bases. CDR3 protein: CASSQPRQESSYNSPLHF. The CDR3, as DNA: TGTGCCAGCAGCCAACCCAGACAGGAGAGCTCCTATAATTCACCCCTCCACTTT.

V gene TRBV4-1 combines with J gene TRBJ2-1, with D maybe TRBD1 (6 bases). From germline, CDR1 is MGHRA and CDR2 YSYEKL. V lost 0 bases, J lost 6 bases, and 12 bases lay in between. This CDR3 is built from 15 residues. CDR3 in amino acids: CASSQDGRGGNEQFF. The DNA of the CDR3 is TGCGCCAGCAGCCAAGATGGCAGGGGTGGCAATGAGCAGTTCTTC.

This chain links TRBV29-1 with TRBJ1-1, with a weak D call TRBD1 (6 bases). With 6 bases removed from V and 7 bases from J, the gap between germline ends came to 24 bases. Germline V gene data show CDR1 as SQVTM and CDR2 as ANQGSEA. CDR3 size: 15 residues. The CDR3 bases are TGCAGCGTGCTGGGATACCCGGGACATCCGTTTGAAGCTTTCTTT. Translation gives CSVLGYPGHPFEAFF.

This sequence joins TRBV5-2 and TRBJ1-2. TRBV5-2 is termed a pseudogene. The CDR3 extends over 14 amino acids. The CDR3 DNA is TGTGCCAGCAGCCAAGGGTTGGAGGGTTTTGGCTACACCTTC. It is translated as CASSQGLEGFGYTF.

This clone turned up a few times. A far larger clone lies a single base away; this is likely a read error. The rearrangement uses TRBV4-3 and TRBJ2-3; 14 bases match TRBD2. CDR3 length: 15 residues. V shed 5 bases and J 5 bases; nucleotides not matched to a gene: 3. CDR1 and CDR2 from the germline V gene are LGHNA and YSLEER. CDR3 loop: CASSNGLAGGDTQYF. The CDR3 DNA reads TGCGCCAGCAGCAACGGACTAGCGGGGGGAGATACGCAGTATTTT.

This chain connects TRBV4-3 to TRBJ2-7; TRBD2 agrees at 13 bases. Germline CDR1 is LGHNA and CDR2 is YSLEER. The CDR3 is 16 residues long. Trimming took 4 bases from V and 3 from J; bases not matched to a gene: 6. CDR3 sequence (DNA): TGCGCCAGCAGCCCTGGACTAGCGGGGGACCGCTACGAGCAGTACTTC. Protein product: CASSPGLAGDRYEQYF.

The J gene is TRBJ1-1, the V gene TRBV7-9; 10 bases line up with TRBD1. The V gene's germline CDR1 is SEHNR and CDR2 FQNEAQ (reference sequence). With V trimmed by 3 bases and J by 0 bases, 1 base remained unmatched. CDR3 length equals 15 residues. In DNA form, the CDR3 reads TGTGCCAGCAGCTTGGGGACAGGGGTGAACACTGAAGCTTTCTTT. Residues: CASSLGTGVNTEAFF.

In its sample, this clone was seen once. The chain employs TRBV9 and TRBJ1-3; weak D call: TRBD1 (6 bases). V was pared by 0 bases and J by 1 base, with 8 bases between. The CDR3 sequence is 15 residues long. The V gene's germline CDR1 is SGDLS and CDR2 YYNGEE. This CDR3 reads CASSVDRDSGNTIYF. Here the CDR3 DNA reads TGTGCCAGCAGCGTAGACAGGGATTCTGGAAACACCATATATTTT. Full variable domain (remainder filled in from reference TRBV9 and TRBJ1-3): DSGVTQTPKHLITATGQRVTLRCSPRSGDLSVYWYQQSLDQGLQFLIQYYNGEERAKGNILERFSAQQFPDLHSELNLSSLELGDSALYFCASSVDRDSGNTIYFGEGSWLTVV.

The J gene is TRBJ1-2, the V gene TRBV4-2, with 7 bases that match TRBD1. The CDR3 loop spans 14 amino acids. Germline V gene sequence: CDR1 LGHNA, CDR2 YNFKEQ. V shed 1 base, J shed 7 bases, and the junction held 6 bases outside the gene matches. CDR3 sequence reads: CASSQGAGGGGYTF. For the CDR3, the DNA is TGTGCCAGCAGCCAAGGGGCAGGGGGAGGTGGCTACACCTTC.

The J gene is TRBJ2-7, the V gene TRBV5-4; 8 bases align to TRBD2. Germline V gene lookup returns CDR1 SGHNT and CDR2 YYREEE (reference sequence). The CDR3 runs 15 residues. After removal of 0 bases from V and 2 bases from J, the junction contained 4 bases not matched to a gene. The CDR3 sequence is CASSLAGGVTYEQYF. DNA of the CDR3: TGTGCCAGCAGCTTGGCCGGGGGGGTGACCTACGAGCAGTACTTC.

Only a few counts were recorded for this clone. This chain links TRBV28 with TRBJ1-1; 7 bases line up with TRBD1. The CDR3 loop spans 14 amino acids. Per germline, CDR1 MDHEN and CDR2 SYDVKM. J lost 2 bases, V lost 6 bases, and 6 bases had no gene match. The CDR3 sequence: CASSRDSENTEAFF. DNA for the CDR3: TGTGCCAGCAGCCGGGACAGTGAAAACACTGAAGCTTTCTTT.

This sequence joins TRBV4-3 and TRBJ1-2; D is uncertain. The V end was cut by 4 bases, the J end by 0 bases, with 18 bases between. Germline CDR1 LGHNA, CDR2 YSLEER. The CDR3 covers 17 residues. The CDR3 nucleotides read TGCGCCAGCAGCCGAGGAATGGCGGGAATCCCTAACTATGGCTACACCTTC. Amino acids: CASSRGMAGIPNYGYTF.

V usage is TRBV4-3 and J usage is TRBJ1-1; D is possibly TRBD1 (5 bases). The CDR3 has 15 amino acids. CDR1 is LGHNA and CDR2 is YSLEER in the germline V gene. Trimming stripped 4 bases from V and 3 bases from J, with 15 bases between. Here the CDR3 reads CASSLWAGKDTEAFF. The CDR3 coding sequence is TGCGCCAGCAGCCTATGGGCAGGGAAGGACACTGAAGCTTTCTTT.

The genes are TRBV30 and TRBJ1-2, with 10 bases lining up with TRBD1. Trimming at V came to 0 bases and at J to 2 bases, leaving 6 bases not matched to a gene. CDR3 size: 16 residues. From germline, CDR1 is GTSNPN and CDR2 SVGIG (reference sequence). CDR3 protein: CAWSVGTGDSNYGYTF. The CDR3 DNA follows: TGTGCCTGGAGTGTAGGGACAGGGGACTCAAACTATGGCTACACCTTC.

The V gene is TRBV6-1, the J gene TRBJ1-2, with 7 bases fitting TRBD1. The CDR3 runs 16 residues. V shed 2 bases and J 8 bases; nucleotides not matched to a gene: 14. Germline V gene data show CDR1 as MNHNS and CDR2 as SASEGT. In DNA form, the CDR3 reads TGTGCCAGCAGTGAACTAGCGATTGAGGGGGCGGGAGGCTACACCTTC. As protein: CASSELAIEGAGGYTF.

This rearrangement joins TRBV9 to TRBJ1-1; TRBD1 is a possible D gene (5 bases). Trimming cost V 0 bases and J 1 base, with 13 bases left between them. Germline values: CDR1 SGDLS, CDR2 YYNGEE. This CDR3 has 16 residues. The CDR3 region has the DNA TGTGCCAGCAGCGTAGATTCAGGGAATCGGAACACTGAAGCTTTCTTT. Encoded protein: CASSVDSGNRNTEAFF.

J is TRBJ2-1 and V is TRBV7-8; 7 bases match TRBD2. Losses at the gene ends were 4 bases for V and 5 bases for J; bases not matched to a gene: 11. This CDR3 contains 16 residues. Germline CDR1 reads SGHVS; CDR2 reads FQNEAQ. CDR3 sequence: CASSYKKRGGDNEQFF. CDR3 sequence (DNA): TGTGCCAGCAGCTATAAAAAGCGGGGAGGGGACAATGAGCAGTTCTTC. The variable domain in full, with the rest retrieved from reference TRBV7-8 and TRBJ2-1, is GAGVSQSPRYKVAKRGQDVALRCDPISGHVSLFWYQQALGQGPEFLTYFQNEAQLDKSGLPSDRFFAERPEGSVSTLKIQRTQQEDSAVYLCASSYKKRGGDNEQFFGPGTRLTVL.

This clone was counted between two and nine times. The J gene is TRBJ1-1, the V gene TRBV7-3; no reliable D call. Germline V gives CDR1 SGHTA, CDR2 FQGTGA. Trimming removed 3 bases from V and 4 bases from J, with 6 bases in between. The CDR3 runs 12 residues. CDR3 amino acids: CASSFGSTEAFF. The DNA of the CDR3 is TGTGCCAGCAGCTTCGGGAGCACTGAAGCTTTCTTT.

The chain uses TRBV7-9 and TRBJ2-7; 9 positions agree with TRBD1. CDR3 length equals 15 residues. Trimming cost V 3 bases and J 6 bases; bases outside gene matches: 9. The V gene's germline CDR1 is SEHNR and CDR2 FQNEAQ (reference sequence). CDR3 nucleotide sequence: TGTGCCAGCAGCTTCACCGGGACAGGGCGGTCCGAGCAGTACTTC. Its translation: CASSFTGTGRSEQYF. The full variable domain, its missing parts supplied by reference TRBV7-9 and TRBJ2-7, is DTGVSQNPRHKITKRGQNVTFRCDPISEHNRLYWYRQTLGQGPEFLTYFQNEAQLEKSRLLSDRFSAERPKGSFSTLEIQRTEQGDSAMYLCASSFTGTGRSEQYFGPGTRLTVT.